Sequencing of this T cell receptor (beta chain) was carried out in a study of blood T cell repertoires in COVID-19. Study background: The United States, Italy and Spain supplied acute and convalescent COVID-19 samples.

This study enrolled people aged roughly 18 to 90 from under 25 US geographic areas. The authors' processing: Amplification of reference gene primers was used by the study to estimate nucleated cell counts. Sequenced by immunoSEQ multiplex PCR; TCRdb stores in-frame clones only, minus some. V, J and clone size reflect that table, while D and trimming were determined from the DNA. The table shows over 350,000 clones, with around nine tenths occurring only once. CDR1 is GTSNPN and CDR2 is SVGIG in the germline V gene (reference sequence). CDR3 length: 15 residues. The V gene lost 2 bases and the J gene lost 2 bases, with 14 bases spanning the gap.

The chain joins TRBV30 to TRBJ2-3; D possibly corresponds to TRBD1 (6 bases). The sequence was obtained from a woman in her fifties or sixties who had recovered from COVID-19. Source material: PBMCs or T cells enriched from blood (not recorded which). CDR3 residues: CAWSPGTGNTDTQYF. CDR3 coding DNA: TGTGCCTGGAGTCCGGGCACAGGGAACACAGATACGCAGTATTTT.